What follows are 20 T cell receptor beta chains derived from one specimen sequenced in a study of control samples from healthy donors and cancer patients. Only in-frame clones appear in the TCRdb table, and some are missing; sequencing was by immunoSEQ multiplex PCR. The sample consists of about 90,000 clones, approximately 93% of them appearing once. Material for sequencing was blood. The receptors derive from a woman aged 25 to 39 in good health.

The chain uses TRBV5-6 and TRBJ2-1; perhaps TRBD1 as D (5 bases). Germline V gene lookup returns CDR1 SGHDT and CDR2 YYEEEE. The CDR3 is made up of 15 amino acids. V lost 0 bases and J lost 0, with 7 bases in between. The CDR3 is CASSLGQSSYNEQFF. The DNA for the CDR3 is TGTGCCAGCAGCTTGGGACAGAGCTCCTACAATGAGCAGTTCTTC.

The V call is TRBV14, the J call TRBJ2-1; D is unclear. The CDR3 contains 13 residues. V lost 4 bases, J lost 4 bases, and 8 bases lay in between. Germline V lookup: CDR1 SGHDN, CDR2 FVKESK. In DNA form, the CDR3 reads TGTGCCAGCAGCCCCGACATATACAATGAGCAGTTCTTC. This sequence encodes CASSPDIYNEQFF.

V and J are TRBV6-2 or TRBV6-3 and TRBJ2-7; the D is unclear. The CDR3 is 14 residues long. The V end lost 2 bases, the J end lost 6 bases, and 14 bases lay between the germline ends. Germline loops: CDR1 MNHEY, CDR2 SVGEGT. CDR3 loop: CASSYASRVTEQYF. CDR3 nucleotide sequence: TGTGCCAGCAGTTACGCCAGTAGGGTTACCGAGCAGTACTTC.

The chain couples TRBV28 to TRBJ1-2; D uncertain. The germline CDR1 and CDR2 sequences are MDHEN and SYDVKM. V was pared by 7 bases and J by 5 bases, with 14 bases between. CDR3 length: 13 amino acids. Written as DNA, the CDR3 is TGTGCCAGCAACCCCAATATAGGGTATGGCTACACCTTC. Its protein product is CASNPNIGYGYTF.

V is TRBV6-5 and J is TRBJ1-2; D is unclear. This CDR3 has 13 residues. V lost 6 bases to trimming and J lost 0 bases, with 8 bases between them. Germline loops: CDR1 MNHEY, CDR2 SVGAGI. This CDR3 is CASRPQANYGYTF. The CDR3 coding sequence is TGTGCCAGCAGACCCCAGGCTAACTATGGCTACACCTTC.

The DNA of the CDR3 is TGTGCCTGGAGTGGCGGGCCTTTCAATTCACCCCTCCACTTT. Its translation is CAWSGGPFNSPLHF. This chain uses TRBV30 with TRBJ1-6; D is ambiguous. The V gene's germline CDR1 is GTSNPN and CDR2 SVGIG (reference sequence). The germline V and J ends were trimmed by 1 base and 7 bases, with 11 bases remaining between them. CDR3 length equals 14 residues.

The chain has TRBV19 and TRBJ1-2; 8 bases align to TRBD1. This CDR3 region has 15 residues. J gave up 4 bases and V 4 bases, and 8 bases lay outside the gene matches. The germline V gene has CDR1 LNHDA and CDR2 SQIVND (reference sequence). In DNA form, the CDR3 reads TGTGCCAGTAGTACTGACAGGGGCGATATCTATGGCTACACCTTC. It encodes CASSTDRGDIYGYTF.

The chain has TRBV9 and TRBJ2-1; possibly TRBD1 or TRBD2 for D (5 bases each). The CDR3 length is 17 residues. Germline-derived CDR1 and CDR2 are SGDLS and YYNGEE. V was shortened by 0 bases and J by 0 bases, with 13 bases between the two germline ends. Here the CDR3 reads CASSVVWGTSSYNEQFF. CDR3 coding DNA: TGTGCCAGCAGCGTAGTTTGGGGGACGAGCTCCTACAATGAGCAGTTCTTC.

About this clone itself: It is unclear where the CDR3 begins or ends on the DNA, so no DNA is shown, and the CDR3 is as TCRdb lists it. This chain uses TRBV27 with TRBJ2-1; TRBD2 was called by the table and not checked on the DNA. Inclusive of both ends, the CDR3 amounts to 14 amino acids. From germline, CDR1 is MNHEY and CDR2 SMNVEV (reference sequence). CDR3 loop: CASSSSTSGHEQFF.

The chain uses TRBV2 and TRBJ1-1, with D possibly matching TRBD1 (6 bases). CDR3 length: 16 amino acids. Per the germline V gene, CDR1 is SNHLY and CDR2 is FYNNEI. Trimming stripped 5 bases from V and 1 base from J, with 17 bases between. The CDR3 coding sequence is TGTGCCAGCAGTCCTCTGACAGGACGACAGAACACTGAAGCTTTCTTT. This translates into CASSPLTGRQNTEAFF.

The rearrangement uses TRBV18 and TRBJ2-7; tentatively, D is TRBD1 (6 bases). CDR3 length equals 16 residues. Germline V gene data show CDR1 as KGHSH and CDR2 as LQKENI. V was shortened by 4 bases and J by 3 bases, with 19 bases between the two germline ends. The CDR3 region is CASSRSQTGSSYEQYF. In nucleotides, the CDR3 is TGTGCCAGCTCACGCTCCCAAACAGGGTCAAGCTACGAGCAGTACTTC.

The rearrangement joins TRBV9 to TRBJ2-1; D may be TRBD2 (5 bases). CDR1 is SGDLS and CDR2 is YYNGEE in the germline V gene. Trimming took off 0 bases at V and 1 base at J, with 8 bases between the two ends. The CDR3 totals 15 residues. As DNA, the CDR3 is TGTGCCAGCAGCGTAGAGGGAGAGTCCTACAATGAGCAGTTCTTC. Translated: CASSVEGESYNEQFF.

This clone was seen just once. This chain links TRBV10-3 with TRBJ2-3; D is undetermined. The V and J ends lost 5 bases and 1 base respectively, with 10 bases between them. Germline V lookup: CDR1 ENHRY, CDR2 SYGVKD. The CDR3 has 14 residues. The CDR3 DNA reads TGTGCCATCAGTATCCGAACTGGCACAGATACGCAGTATTTT. Protein product: CAISIRTGTDTQYF.

This CDR3 is CASSQLGWNTEAFF. The CDR3 nucleotides read TGCGCCAGCAGCCAATTGGGGTGGAACACTGAAGCTTTCTTT. The rearrangement joins TRBV4-1 to TRBJ1-1; D is unresolved. Germline V gives CDR1 MGHRA, CDR2 YSYEKL. The CDR3 has 14 amino acids. The V gene lost 2 bases and the J gene lost 1 base, with 8 bases spanning the gap.

V usage is TRBV6-5 and J usage is TRBJ1-1, with D possibly being TRBD1 (5 bases). This CDR3 is 13 amino acids long. Germline CDR1 is MNHEY and CDR2 is SVGAGI. Trimming took 2 bases from V and 8 from J, leaving 12 bases between them. This CDR3 reads CASSYVGGTEAFF. Written as DNA, the CDR3 is TGTGCCAGCAGTTACGTCGGGGGGACCGAAGCTTTCTTT.

The rearrangement joins TRBV15 to TRBJ1-1, with 8 positions matching TRBD1. The V segment lost 1 base and the J segment 1 base; nucleotides outside the gene matches: 2. Germline CDR1 is LNHNV and CDR2 is YYDKDF (reference sequence). This CDR3 contains 15 residues. CDR3 in DNA: TGTGCCACCAGCAGAGCCGGGACAGGGAACACTGAAGCTTTCTTT. This encodes CATSRAGTGNTEAFF. Using reference TRBV15 and TRBJ1-1 for the parts outside the CDR3, the full variable domain is DAMVIQNPRYQVTQFGKPVTLSCSQTLNHNVMYWYQQKSSQAPKLLFHYYDKDFNNEADTPDNFQSRRPNTSFCFLDIRSPGLGDTAMYLCATSRAGTGNTEAFFGQGTRLTVV.

The rearrangement links TRBV5-1 to TRBJ1-1; perhaps TRBD1 as D (5 bases). Germline assignment: CDR1 SGHRS and CDR2 YFSETQ. V was shortened by 7 bases and J by 3 bases, with 19 bases between the two germline ends. The CDR3 runs 15 residues. DNA of the CDR3: TGCGCCAGCTACCGAAGCCCGGGGACGGACACTGAAGCTTTCTTT. It translates to CASYRSPGTDTEAFF.

This chain links TRBV29-1 with TRBJ2-3; the match to TRBD1 covers 7 bases. Germline V gene sequence: CDR1 SQVTM, CDR2 ANQGSEA. The CDR3 is 15 amino acids. Trimming removed 3 bases from V and 0 bases from J; junction bases left unmatched: 6. This chain's CDR3 is CSVDGTAPSTDTQYF. The CDR3 DNA is TGCAGCGTTGACGGGACAGCCCCTAGCACAGATACGCAGTATTTT.

V gene TRBV19 combines with J gene TRBJ1-1; 7 nucleotides line up with TRBD1. Germline V CDR1 and CDR2: LNHDA, SQIVND (reference sequence). The CDR3 length is 15 residues. J lost 5 bases, V lost 3 bases, and 9 bases had no gene match. Written as DNA, the CDR3 is TGTGCCAGTAGTATTTCAGGACAGGTCGGGACTGAAGCTTTCTTT. This translates into CASSISGQVGTEAFF.

The V and J genes are TRBV10-3 and TRBJ1-4, with D maybe TRBD1 (5 bases). Looked up from germline, CDR1 is ENHRY and CDR2 is SYGVKD. V shed 10 bases and J shed 4 bases, with 13 bases lying between them. The CDR3 runs 13 residues. CDR3 nucleotide sequence: TGTGCCACCAGGGCGGTCCTTAATGAAAAACTGTTTTTT. Its protein is CATRAVLNEKLFF.